A selection of T cell receptor beta chains follows, all from one sample in a study of shared clonotypes between healthy human individuals. Sequencing was performed with immunoSEQ multiplex PCR; in TCRdb, only in-frame clones are kept and a portion is missing. The sample gives about 1.5 million clones, approximately 98% of which show up once; approximately 0.44% is in the top ten. The sequenced material came from naive CD4+ T cells sorted from blood. The receptors stem from a man aged 30 to 39 in good health. CDR3s include the opening cysteine and the closing phenylalanine or tryptophan. Each record gives: D gene, V gene, J gene, CDR3 protein, CDR3 DNA. D genes are given only for firm matches.

D: NA; V: TRBV7-2; J: TRBJ2-5; CDR3: CASSSLVTAGAQETQYF; DNA: TGTGCCAGCAGCTCGCTGGTCACGGCAGGGGCCCAAGAGACCCAGTACTTC
D: NA; V: TRBV28; J: TRBJ2-7; CDR3: CASTDSASAEIYEQYF; DNA: TGTGCCAGCACGGACTCGGCTAGCGCCGAAATCTACGAGCAGTACTTC
D: NA; V: TRBV5-1; J: TRBJ2-3; CDR3: CASSTPGVGTDTQYF; DNA: TGCGCCAGCAGCACGCCGGGGGTTGGAACAGATACGCAGTATTTT
D: NA; V: TRBV28; J: TRBJ1-4; CDR3: CASSFQEETNEKLFF; DNA: TGTGCCAGCAGTTTCCAAGAGGAGACTAATGAAAAACTGTTTTTT
D: TRBD1; V: TRBV29-1; J: TRBJ1-2; CDR3: CSVEDRGNYGYTF; DNA: TGCAGCGTTGAGGACAGGGGGAACTATGGCTACACCTTC
D: NA; V: TRBV10-3; J: TRBJ2-7; CDR3: CAIRTDPPAGEQYF; DNA: TGTGCCATCAGGACGGACCCCCCGGCTGGGGAGCAGTACTTC
D: NA; V: TRBV5-1; J: TRBJ1-1; CDR3: CASSLIAGTSNTEAFF; DNA: TGCGCCAGCAGCTTGATAGCCGGGACCTCGAACACTGAAGCTTTCTTT
D: TRBD2; V: TRBV7-6; J: TRBJ2-3; CDR3: CASSLFRTSGSTDTQYF; DNA: TGTGCCAGCAGCTTATTCCGGACTAGCGGGAGCACAGATACGCAGTATTTT
D: TRBD1; V: TRBV10-2; J: TRBJ1-1; CDR3: CASSEDRGITEAFF; DNA: TGCGCCAGCAGTGAAGACAGGGGTATCACTGAAGCTTTCTTT
D: NA; V: TRBV18; J: TRBJ1-1; CDR3: CASSPGSKSNTEAFF; DNA: TGTGCCAGCTCTCCCGGAAGTAAGTCGAACACTGAAGCTTTCTTT
D: TRBD2; V: TRBV5-4; J: TRBJ2-1; CDR3: CASSPETSGSLSEQFF; DNA: TGTGCCAGCAGCCCGGAGACTAGCGGGAGCCTAAGCGAGCAGTTCTTC
D: NA; V: TRBV29-1; J: TRBJ2-7; CDR3: CSGGDYEQYF; DNA: TGCAGCGGTGGAGACTACGAGCAGTACTTC
D: NA; V: TRBV5-8; J: TRBJ1-4; CDR3: CASSPLQDRLNEKLFF; DNA: TGTGCCAGCAGCCCCCTACAAGACAGACTAAATGAAAAACTGTTTTTT
D: NA; V: TRBV27; J: TRBJ1-3; CDR3: CASRDTSGNTIYF; DNA: TGTGCCAGCAGAGACACCTCTGGAAACACCATATATTTT
D: NA; V: TRBV5-5; J: TRBJ2-7; CDR3: CASSFQGGEQYF; DNA: TGTGCCAGCAGCTTTCAGGGAGGCGAGCAGTACTTC
D: TRBD2; V: TRBV7-8; J: TRBJ2-7; CDR3: CASSTPGLASSYEQYF; DNA: TGTGCCAGCAGCACGCCGGGACTAGCGAGCTCCTACGAGCAGTACTTC
D: TRBD1; V: TRBV6-6; J: TRBJ2-7; CDR3: CASRKQGYEQYF; DNA: TGTGCCAGCAGGAAACAGGGGTACGAGCAGTACTTC
D: NA; V: TRBV15; J: TRBJ1-4; CDR3: CATSRDPPGGGTNEKLFF; DNA: TGTGCCACCAGCAGAGATCCCCCCGGAGGAGGGACTAATGAAAAACTGTTTTTT
D: NA; V: TRBV7-2; J: TRBJ1-2; CDR3: CASSLSLAGYTF; DNA: TGTGCCAGCAGCCTCTCCTTGGCTGGCTACACCTTC
D: NA; V: TRBV5-6; J: TRBJ2-7; CDR3: CASSSPNPVSGLTYEQYF; DNA: TGTGCCAGCAGCTCCCCAAATCCAGTTAGCGGTCTTACCTACGAGCAGTACTTC
D: TRBD1; V: TRBV19; J: TRBJ2-7; CDR3: CASSLTRDRDHEQYF; DNA: TGTGCCAGTAGCTTAACTCGGGACAGGGACCACGAGCAGTACTTC
D: NA; V: TRBV5-1; J: TRBJ1-3; CDR3: CASSSASGSGNTIYF; DNA: TGCGCCAGCAGCTCCGCTTCAGGTTCTGGAAACACCATATATTTT
D: TRBD1; V: TRBV6-1; J: TRBJ1-5; CDR3: CASSGESGQGAFGNQPQHF; DNA: TGTGCCAGCAGTGGAGAATCGGGACAGGGGGCGTTTGGCAATCAGCCCCAGCATTTT
D: NA; V: TRBV7-2; J: TRBJ2-7; CDR3: CASSRTGYEQYF; DNA: TGTGCCAGCAGTCGAACGGGCTACGAGCAGTACTTC
D: NA; V: TRBV7-2; J: TRBJ2-1; CDR3: CASSPGIWGANEQFF; DNA: TGTGCCAGCAGCCCCGGGATCTGGGGGGCAAATGAGCAGTTCTTC
D: NA; V: TRBV6-1; J: TRBJ2-3; CDR3: CASRAGLQWADTQYF; DNA: TGTGCCAGCAGAGCGGGTCTCCAGTGGGCAGATACGCAGTATTTT
D: TRBD1; V: TRBV7-8; J: TRBJ2-7; CDR3: CASSLGTGYSYEQYF; DNA: TGTGCCAGCAGCCTTGGGACAGGGTACTCCTACGAGCAGTACTTC
D: NA; V: TRBV14; J: TRBJ1-3; CDR3: CASSQVDFGNTIYF; DNA: TGTGCCAGCAGCCAAGTAGATTTCGGAAACACCATATATTTT